The next 16 T cell receptor beta chains were all read from a single sample in a study of shared clonotypes between healthy human individuals. Using immunoSEQ multiplex PCR, the repertoire was profiled, and TCRdb retains in-frame clones only, with some absent. The sample has 1.6 million or so clones; roughly 96% are singletons. Sequences were obtained from naive CD4+ T cells sorted from blood. Documented subset: CD45RA+ positively selected. The source is a man aged 25-40 years in good health.

A word on this clone: This sample includes further DNA sequences coding for the same CDR3. The chain uses TRBV15 and TRBJ1-2, with D maybe TRBD1 (5 bases). Trimming took off 1 base at V and 3 bases at J, with 9 bases between the two ends. CDR1 is LNHNV and CDR2 is YYDKDF in the germline V gene (reference sequence). This CDR3 spans 14 amino acids. The CDR3 here is CATSRAQGDYGYTF. CDR3 coding DNA: TGTGCCACCAGCAGAGCCCAGGGCGACTATGGCTACACCTTC.

The rearrangement uses TRBV27 and TRBJ2-1; D is tentatively TRBD1 or TRBD2 (5 bases each). Germline loops: CDR1 MNHEY, CDR2 SMNVEV (reference sequence). This CDR3 spans 14 amino acids. V gave up 4 bases and J gave up 3 bases, with 10 bases separating them. The CDR3 DNA reads as TGTGCCAGCAGTTGGGCAGGGAGCTACAATGAGCAGTTCTTC. Translation gives CASSWAGSYNEQFF.

The V and J genes are TRBV7-8 and TRBJ2-3, with a possible D match to TRBD2 (6 bases). Trimming removed 7 bases from V and 2 bases from J, with 16 bases in between. Germline V gene data show CDR1 as SGHVS and CDR2 as FQNEAQ. The length of the CDR3 is 15 residues. The CDR3 sequence is CASMPQRAYTDTQYF. The CDR3, as DNA: TGTGCCAGCATGCCGCAGCGGGCCTACACAGATACGCAGTATTTT. Full variable domain (remainder filled in from reference TRBV7-8 and TRBJ2-3): GAGVSQSPRYKVAKRGQDVALRCDPISGHVSLFWYQQALGQGPEFLTYFQNEAQLDKSGLPSDRFFAERPEGSVSTLKIQRTQQEDSAVYLCASMPQRAYTDTQYFGPGTRLTVL.

V and J are TRBV5-6 and TRBJ2-7; D is uncertain. Between the trimmed V and J ends, which lost 0 bases and 1 base, there was a span of 11 bases. The CDR3 consists of 15 residues. CDR1 is SGHDT, CDR2 YYEEEE, per germline. CDR3 sequence reads: CASSLGRIPSYEQYF. DNA of the CDR3: TGTGCCAGCAGCTTGGGACGGATTCCTTCCTACGAGCAGTACTTC.

The chain employs TRBV21-1 and TRBJ1-5; TRBD1, the table's D call, was not compared with the DNA. TRBV21-1 is reported as a pseudogene. The CDR3 totals 16 residues. The CDR3 DNA reads as TGTGCCAGCAGCAAAGGGGCAGCCCAAAAAGATCAGCCCCAGCATTTT. Translating gives CASSKGAAQKDQPQHF.

The chain combines TRBV5-6 with TRBJ2-7; the D is unclear. V was shortened by 0 bases and J by 0 bases, with 7 bases between the two germline ends. This CDR3 is 14 amino acids long. The germline CDR1 and CDR2 sequences are SGHDT and YYEEEE. This CDR3 is CASSLGVLSYEQYF. The CDR3 region has the DNA TGTGCCAGCAGCTTGGGCGTTCTCTCCTACGAGCAGTACTTC.

The rearrangement joins TRBV25-1 to TRBJ2-3; no firm D call. This CDR3 has 16 amino acids. Germline CDR1 reads MGHDK; CDR2 reads SYGVNS. The V end was cut by 6 bases, the J end by 3 bases, with 19 bases between. The CDR3 DNA reads TGTGCCAGCAGCCTAGATCTGGGCAGGCCTACAGATACGCAGTATTTT. This translates into CASSLDLGRPTDTQYF. The full variable domain, in which reference TRBV25-1 and TRBJ2-3 provide the parts outside the CDR3, is EADIYQTPRYLVIGTGKKITLECSQTMGHDKMYWYQQDPGMELHLIHYSYGVNSTEKGDLSSESTVSRIRTEHFPLTLESARPSHTSQYLCASSLDLGRPTDTQYFGPGTRLTVL.

About this clone itself: Other DNA sequences in the sample encode the same CDR3. The CDR3 nucleotides read TGTGCCAGCAGCGGGGGGGCTTCGTCCTACGAGCAGTACTTC. Encoded protein: CASSGGASSYEQYF. J is TRBJ2-7 and V is TRBV9; TRBD1 or TRBD2 may be the D gene (6 bases each). Deletions cut 3 bases from V and 1 base from J, with 11 bases between. CDR1 and CDR2 from the germline V gene are SGDLS and YYNGEE. This CDR3 region has 14 residues.

Concerning this clone: At the DNA level, this CDR3 is encoded by other sequences in the same sample as well. The rearrangement links TRBV5-6 to TRBJ2-7; TRBD2 aligns across 8 bases. The germline CDR1 and CDR2 sequences are SGHDT and YYEEEE. CDR3 length equals 13 residues. Trimming took 2 bases from V and 3 from J; bases not matched to a gene: 1. The CDR3 spells CASSLAGVYEQYF. The CDR3 DNA is TGTGCCAGCAGCTTAGCGGGAGTCTACGAGCAGTACTTC.

This rearrangement joins TRBV18 to TRBJ1-4; TRBD1 might be the D (5 bases). Germline V gene lookup returns CDR1 KGHSH and CDR2 LQKENI. The CDR3 extends over 15 amino acids. V lost 2 bases to trimming and J lost 7 bases, with 14 bases between them. The DNA of the CDR3 is TGTGCCAGCTCACCAGGAATTCTGCAGGGTGAAAAACTGTTTTTT. It encodes CASSPGILQGEKLFF.

The V and J genes are TRBV5-4 and TRBJ2-3; TRBD1 aligns across 9 bases. This CDR3 is 18 amino acids long. Germline V gene data show CDR1 as SGHNT and CDR2 as YYREEE (reference sequence). V was pared by 4 bases and J by 5 bases, with 17 bases of the junction left unmatched. The CDR3 sequence: CASSPGTGTAPLGDTQYF. Written as DNA, the CDR3 is TGTGCCAGCAGCCCGGGGACAGGGACGGCCCCCTTGGGAGATACGCAGTATTTT.

This clone was found once. The chain carries TRBV25-1 and TRBJ2-1, with 11 nucleotides matching TRBD2. The trim removed 5 bases at V and 7 bases at J, leaving 7 bases unmatched. CDR1 and CDR2 (germline): MGHDK, SYGVNS. CDR3 length equals 15 residues. The CDR3 nucleotides are TGTGCCAGCAGTCGTAGCGGGAGGGCCGGGAATGAGCAGTTCTTC. It specifies CASSRSGRAGNEQFF.

This chain connects TRBV15 to TRBJ1-1, with D possibly TRBD1 on 5 matching bases. This CDR3 spans 14 amino acids. Per the germline V gene, CDR1 is LNHNV and CDR2 is YYDKDF (reference sequence). The V end lost 1 base, the J end lost 7 bases, and 13 bases lay between the germline ends. The CDR3 bases are TGTGCCACCAGCAGAGTTGGCTTTGACAGTGAAGCTTTCTTT. Translated, it gives CATSRVGFDSEAFF.

The V gene is TRBV7-2, the J gene TRBJ2-6; D is perhaps TRBD1 (6 bases). Trimming took off 5 bases at V and 0 bases at J, with 11 bases between the two ends. The CDR3 is 16 amino acids. Per the germline V gene, CDR1 is SGHTA and CDR2 is FQGNSA. The CDR3 is CASSPRGNSGANVLTF. DNA for the CDR3: TGTGCCAGCAGCCCCAGGGGTAACTCTGGGGCCAACGTCCTGACTTTC.

J is TRBJ1-2 and V is TRBV5-1, with 8 bases matching TRBD1. The V segment lost 3 bases and the J segment 4 bases; nucleotides outside the gene matches: 5. The CDR3 contains 14 residues. CDR1 and CDR2 (germline): SGHRS, YFSETQ. CDR3 nucleotides: TGCGCCAGCAGCTGGGACAGGATTGTCTATGGCTACACCTTC. Translation: CASSWDRIVYGYTF.

CDR3 loop: CSEAPFPGQTNYGYTF. The CDR3 DNA is TGCAGCGAAGCCCCCTTTCCGGGACAGACTAACTATGGCTACACCTTC. The chain couples TRBV29-1 to TRBJ1-2; TRBD1 aligns across 7 bases. Germline values: CDR1 SQVTM, CDR2 ANQGSEA. CDR3 length: 16 residues. V was pared by 7 bases and J by 0 bases, with 14 bases of the junction left unmatched. The full variable domain, in which reference TRBV29-1 and TRBJ1-2 provide the parts outside the CDR3, is SAVISQKPSRDICQRGTSLTIQCQVDSQVTMMFWYRQQPGQSLTLIATANQGSEATYESGFVIDKFPISRPNLTFSTLTVSNMSPEDSSIYLCSEAPFPGQTNYGYTFGSGTRLTVV.